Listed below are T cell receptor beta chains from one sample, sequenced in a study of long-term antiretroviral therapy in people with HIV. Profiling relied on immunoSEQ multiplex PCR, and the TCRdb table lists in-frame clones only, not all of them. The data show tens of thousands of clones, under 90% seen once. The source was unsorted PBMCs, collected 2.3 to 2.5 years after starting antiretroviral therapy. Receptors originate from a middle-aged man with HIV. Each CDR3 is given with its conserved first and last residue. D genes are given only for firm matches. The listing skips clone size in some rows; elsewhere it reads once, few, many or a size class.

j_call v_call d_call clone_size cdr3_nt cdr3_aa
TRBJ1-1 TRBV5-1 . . TGCGCCAGCAAGGAGGTGAACACTGAAGCTTTCTTT CASKEVNTEAFF
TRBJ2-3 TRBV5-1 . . TGCGCCAGCAGCTGGGGGATATCTACCTCTAGCACAGATACGCAGTATTTT CASSWGISTSSTDTQYF
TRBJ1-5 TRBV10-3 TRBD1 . TGTGCCATCAGTGCTGGGACAGGGCAGCGTCAGCCCCAGCATTTT CAISAGTGQRQPQHF
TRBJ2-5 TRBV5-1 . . TGCGCCAGCAGCTTGGAACCAGGGACTGGGGAGACCCAGTACTTC CASSLEPGTGETQYF
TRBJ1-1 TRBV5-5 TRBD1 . TGTGCCAGCAGCTTGGAGGGACAGGGGAACACTGAAGCTTTCTTT CASSLEGQGNTEAFF
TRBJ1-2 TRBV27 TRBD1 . TGTGCCAGCAGTTCTCGGACAGGGCGAGGCTACACCTTC CASSSRTGRGYTF
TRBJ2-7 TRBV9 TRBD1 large TGTGCCAGCAGCCCACAGGGACAGGGATTCTACGAGCAGTACTTC CASSPQGQGFYEQYF
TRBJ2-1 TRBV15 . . TGTGCCACCAGACGGCGGGAATCCGGTGAGCAGTTCTTC CATRRRESGEQFF
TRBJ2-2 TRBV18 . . TGTGCCAGCTCACCACAGGGGGACCACACCGGGGAGCTGTTTTTT CASSPQGDHTGELFF
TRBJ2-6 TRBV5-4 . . TGTGCCAGCAGCTTGGCCTACGGGGCCAACGTCCTGACTTTC CASSLAYGANVLTF
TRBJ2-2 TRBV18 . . TGTGCCAGCTCACCTCCGAACACCCCCGGGGAGCTGTTTTTT CASSPPNTPGELFF
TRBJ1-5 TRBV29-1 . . TGCAGCGTTTACTGGGATCCGAATCAGCCCCAGCATTTT CSVYWDPNQPQHF
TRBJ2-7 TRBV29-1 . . TGCAGCGTTGGGGCCCACTACGAGCAGTACTTC CSVGAHYEQYF
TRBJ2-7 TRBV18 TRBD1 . TGTGCCAGCTCACAGGGGACAGGGGGCCCCTACGAGCAGTACTTC CASSQGTGGPYEQYF
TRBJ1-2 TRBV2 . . TGTGCCAGCAGTGATACCAGGGCGGGTGGCTACACCTTC CASSDTRAGGYTF
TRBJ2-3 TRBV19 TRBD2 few TGTGCCAGTAGTACCCCACTAGCGGGAGTAGATACGCAGTATTTT CASSTPLAGVDTQYF
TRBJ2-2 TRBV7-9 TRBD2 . TGTGCCAGCAGCCCCCGGGGAGCGGGAGTTACAGGGGAGCTGTTTTTT CASSPRGAGVTGELFF
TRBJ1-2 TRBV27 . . TGTGCCAGCAGTTTATCCTGGACGGGCTATGGCTACACCTTC CASSLSWTGYGYTF
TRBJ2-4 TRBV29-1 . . TGCAGCGCACGGACAGACCTAGCCAAAAACATTCAGTACTTC CSARTDLAKNIQYF
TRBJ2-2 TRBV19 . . TGTGCCAGTAGCCTAACAGCCACCGGGGAGCTGTTTTTT CASSLTATGELFF
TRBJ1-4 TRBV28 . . TGTGCCAGCAGTTTAAAAGGGGTGATGGGTGAAAAACTGTTTTTT CASSLKGVMGEKLFF
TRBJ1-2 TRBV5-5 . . TGTGCCAGCAGCTTGGTCCGGGGAGGGATTTACACCTTC CASSLVRGGIYTF
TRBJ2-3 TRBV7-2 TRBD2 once TGTGCCAGCAGCCCCGGGACTAGCGGGCGAGATACGCAGTATTTT CASSPGTSGRDTQYF
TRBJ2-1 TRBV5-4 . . TGTGCCAGCAGCAAGACAGCCAATGAGCAGTTCTTC CASSKTANEQFF
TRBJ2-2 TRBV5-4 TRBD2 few TGTGCCAGCAGCTTGTCTAGCGGGAGGGCTGAGGGGGAGCTGTTTTTT CASSLSSGRAEGELFF
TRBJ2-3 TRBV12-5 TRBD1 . TGTGCTAGTGGTCCCCCGGACAGGAGCACAGATACGCAGTATTTT CASGPPDRSTDTQYF
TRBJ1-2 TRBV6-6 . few TGTGCCAGCAGTCCCCCCCCAGGGGATGGCTACACCTTC CASSPPPGDGYTF